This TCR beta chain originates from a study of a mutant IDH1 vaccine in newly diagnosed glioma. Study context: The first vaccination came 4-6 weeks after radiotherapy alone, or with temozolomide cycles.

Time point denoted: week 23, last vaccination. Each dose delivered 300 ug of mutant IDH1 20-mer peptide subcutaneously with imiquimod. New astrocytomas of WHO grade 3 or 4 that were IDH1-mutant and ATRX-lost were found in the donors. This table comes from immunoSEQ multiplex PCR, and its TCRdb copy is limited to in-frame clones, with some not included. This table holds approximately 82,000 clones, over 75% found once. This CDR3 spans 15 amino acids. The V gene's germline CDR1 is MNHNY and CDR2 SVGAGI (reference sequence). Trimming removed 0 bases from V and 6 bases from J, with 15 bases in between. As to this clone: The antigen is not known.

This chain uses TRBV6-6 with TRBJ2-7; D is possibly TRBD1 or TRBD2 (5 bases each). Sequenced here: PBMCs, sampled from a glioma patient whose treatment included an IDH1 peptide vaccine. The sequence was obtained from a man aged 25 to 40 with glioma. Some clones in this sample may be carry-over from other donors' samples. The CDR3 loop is CASSYSVWGPREQYF. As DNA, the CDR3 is TGTGCCAGCAGTTACTCGGTATGGGGACCCCGCGAGCAGTACTTC.